A selection of T cell receptor beta chains follows, all from one sample in a study of beta chain features in type 1 diabetes. Profiling relied on immunoSEQ multiplex PCR, and the TCRdb table lists in-frame clones only, not all of them. The sample records 150,000 to 200,000 clones, 9% to 10% being singletons. The sequenced sample consisted of central memory CD4+ T cells from blood. These receptor sequences come from a woman aged 18-29 years in good health. The CDR3 runs from the conserved cysteine through the conserved F or W. A D gene is named only where the DNA matches it firmly. Size values are once, few and many counts, or a class for expanded clones, and some rows have none.

NA	TRBV7-8	TRBJ2-3	NA	13	TGTGCCAGCAGCCCGTCGGGCACAGATACGCAGTATTTT	CASSPSGTDTQYF
NA	TRBV7-2	TRBJ2-7	NA	14	TGTGCCAGCAGCTTAGGTTCCTTCTCCTACGAGCAGTACTTC	CASSLGSFSYEQYF
NA	TRBV5-1	TRBJ2-3	few	14	TGCGCCAGCAAACCGGGAGAAGTGTGGGATACGCAGTATTTT	CASKPGEVWDTQYF
NA	TRBV2	TRBJ2-5	few	13	TGTGCCAGCAGTGAAGCGCTTCGAGTGACCCAGTACTTC	CASSEALRVTQYF
TRBD1	TRBV7-2	TRBJ1-2	few	18	TGTGCCAGCAGCTTAGGGCCTCAGGGGGCGCAAAATGGTTATGGCTACACCTTC	CASSLGPQGAQNGYGYTF
NA	TRBV7-2	TRBJ1-1	once	13	TGTGCCAGCACCACAGGAGGGGTCACTGAAGCTTTCTTT	CASTTGGVTEAFF
NA	TRBV7-6	TRBJ2-1	NA	15	TGTGCCAGCAGCTTAGCCTACAGGGAAGCGGCTGAGCAGTTCTTC	CASSLAYREAAEQFF
NA	TRBV9	TRBJ2-1	few	16	TGTGCCAGCAGCGGAGCTACTAGCACCCGGACGAATGAGCAGTTCTTC	CASSGATSTRTNEQFF
NA	TRBV10-2	TRBJ2-5	NA	14	TGCGCCAGCAGTGAGAGGGGACAACAAGAGACCCAGTACTTC	CASSERGQQETQYF
NA	TRBV2	TRBJ1-1	NA	14	TGTGCCAGCAGTCCCGACGGGGGGAACACTGAAGCTTTCTTT	CASSPDGGNTEAFF
NA	TRBV16	TRBJ1-1	NA	14	TGTGCCAGCAGCCAACGGGGGATGAACACTGAAGCTTTCTTT	CASSQRGMNTEAFF
NA	TRBV2	TRBJ1-2	NA	13	TGTGCCAGCAGTCCCTCGGGCGGGTATGGCTACACCTTC	CASSPSGGYGYTF
NA	TRBV19	TRBJ1-5	NA	14	TGTGCCAGTAGTATGGCGGACAGAAGGCAGCCCCAGCATTTT	CASSMADRRQPQHF
NA	TRBV7-8	TRBJ2-3	NA	17	TGTGCCAGCAGCTTAGTCGCGACAGCCTCTAGCACAGATACGCAGTATTTT	CASSLVATASSTDTQYF
NA	TRBV4-2	TRBJ2-7	NA	16	TGTGCCAGCAGCCAAGATAGAACTAGTCGGGCCTACGAGCAGTACTTC	CASSQDRTSRAYEQYF
TRBD2	TRBV7-2	TRBJ2-4	few	16	TGTGCCAGCAAGGCCCCCAGCGGGGGGTCCAAAAACATTCAGTACTTC	CASKAPSGGSKNIQYF
TRBD1	TRBV11-2	TRBJ1-2	few	13	TGTGCCAGCAGCCCGGGACAGCAAAATGGCTACACCTTC	CASSPGQQNGYTF
TRBD2	TRBV7-7	TRBJ2-1	few	15	TGTGCTAGCAGTAGGACTAGCGGGCCTCTCAATGAGCAGTTCTTC	CASSRTSGPLNEQFF
NA	TRBV15	TRBJ2-1	NA	11	TGTGCCACCAGCAGAGATACTGTGAGGCTCTTC	CATSRDTVRLF
NA	TRBV4-2	TRBJ1-1	NA	18	TGTGCCAGCAGCCAAGAGGAGTCTTTAGGGCGGGGCAACACTGAAGCTTTCTTT	CASSQEESLGRGNTEAFF
NA	TRBV25-1	TRBJ1-1	few	12	TGTGCCAGCAGTAGGGGGACGGCCGAAGCTTTCTTT	CASSRGTAEAFF
NA	TRBV6-5	TRBJ1-2	few	14	TGTGCCAGCAAGAGTACTCGGGATGTCTATGGCTACACCTTC	CASKSTRDVYGYTF
NA	TRBV5-1	TRBJ1-2	few	15	TGCGCCAGCAGCCCCGGGCGTGTGCTTCAGGGCGGCTACACCTTC	CASSPGRVLQGGYTF
NA	TRBV7-8	TRBJ1-1	few	17	TGTGCCAGCAGCTTTCACCGGGACACCAGAAGAAACACTGAAGCTTTCTTT	CASSFHRDTRRNTEAFF
TRBD1	TRBV5-1	TRBJ1-2	few	15	TGCGCCAGCAGCTTGACCCAACAGGGGGCAGGAGGCTACACCTTC	CASSLTQQGAGGYTF
NA	TRBV30	TRBJ1-1	NA	12	TGTGCCTGGAGTGTTCAGGGCACTGAAGCTTTCTTT	CAWSVQGTEAFF